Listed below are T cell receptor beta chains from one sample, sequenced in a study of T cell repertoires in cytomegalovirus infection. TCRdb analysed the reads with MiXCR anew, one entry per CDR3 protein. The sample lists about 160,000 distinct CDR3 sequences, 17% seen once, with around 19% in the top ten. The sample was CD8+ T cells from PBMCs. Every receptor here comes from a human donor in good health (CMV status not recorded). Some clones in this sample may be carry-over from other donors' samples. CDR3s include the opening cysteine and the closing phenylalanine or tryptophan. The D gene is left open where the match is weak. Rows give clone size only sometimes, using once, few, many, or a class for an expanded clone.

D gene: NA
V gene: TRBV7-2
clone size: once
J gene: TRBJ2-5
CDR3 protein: CASSLVQGQETQYF
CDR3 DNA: TGTGCCAGCAGCTTAGTGCAGGGACAAGAGACCCAGTACTTC

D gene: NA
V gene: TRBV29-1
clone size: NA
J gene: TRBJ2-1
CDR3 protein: CSVDYTGGLGNEQFF
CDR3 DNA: TGCAGCGTCGATTATACTGGGGGGCTGGGCAATGAGCAGTTCTTC

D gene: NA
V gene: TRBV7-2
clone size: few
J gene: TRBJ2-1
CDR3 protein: CANSLATPEDEQFF
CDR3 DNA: TGTGCCAACAGCTTAGCGACCCCTGAGGATGAGCAGTTCTTC

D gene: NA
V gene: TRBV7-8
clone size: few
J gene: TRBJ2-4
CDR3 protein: CASSLEGSVIQYF
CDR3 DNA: TGTGCCAGCAGCTTAGAGGGCAGCGTCATTCAGTACTTC

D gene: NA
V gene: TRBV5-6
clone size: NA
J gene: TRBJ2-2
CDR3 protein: CASSISTGGELFF
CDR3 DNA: TGTGCCAGCAGCATCTCGACGGGCGGGGAGCTGTTTTTT

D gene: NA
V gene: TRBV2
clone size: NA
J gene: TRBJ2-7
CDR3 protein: CASSMWQGREQYF
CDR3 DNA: TGTGCCAGCAGTATGTGGCAGGGTCGGGAGCAGTACTTC

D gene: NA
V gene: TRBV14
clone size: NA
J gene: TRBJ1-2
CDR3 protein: CASSQEGYGYTF
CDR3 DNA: TGTGCCAGCAGCCAAGAAGGGTATGGCTACACCTTC

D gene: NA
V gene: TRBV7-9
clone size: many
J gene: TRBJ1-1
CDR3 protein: CASSLEWDPSGEAFF
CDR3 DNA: TGTGCCAGCAGCTTAGAATGGGACCCCAGCGGTGAAGCTTTCTTT

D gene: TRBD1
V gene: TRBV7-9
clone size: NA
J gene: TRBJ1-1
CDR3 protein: CASSPPQGAFTEAFF
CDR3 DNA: TGTGCCAGCAGCCCACCACAGGGGGCATTCACTGAAGCTTTCTTT

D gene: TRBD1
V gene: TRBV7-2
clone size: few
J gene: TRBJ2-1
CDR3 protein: CASSFPGGVMDEQFF
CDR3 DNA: TGTGCCAGCAGCTTTCCAGGGGGAGTGATGGATGAGCAGTTCTTC

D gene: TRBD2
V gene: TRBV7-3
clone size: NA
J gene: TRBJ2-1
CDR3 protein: CASSPSGSPYNEQFF
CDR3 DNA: TGTGCCAGCAGCCCGAGCGGGAGCCCATACAATGAGCAGTTCTTC

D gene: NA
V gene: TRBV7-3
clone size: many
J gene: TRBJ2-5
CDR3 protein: CASSLGGEETQYF
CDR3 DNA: TGTGCCAGCAGCTTGGGGGGTGAAGAGACCCAGTACTTC

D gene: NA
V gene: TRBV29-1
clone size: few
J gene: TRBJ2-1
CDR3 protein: CSVEDGDQPNEQFF
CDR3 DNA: TGCAGCGTTGAAGATGGGGACCAACCCAATGAGCAGTTCTTC

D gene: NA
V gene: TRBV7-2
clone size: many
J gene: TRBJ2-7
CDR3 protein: CASSLRGTYEQYF
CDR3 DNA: TGTGCCAGCAGCTTACGTGGCACCTACGAGCAGTACTTC

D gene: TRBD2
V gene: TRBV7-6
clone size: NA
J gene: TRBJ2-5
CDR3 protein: CASSLELADQETQYF
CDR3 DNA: TGTGCCAGCAGCTTGGAACTAGCGGATCAAGAGACCCAGTACTTC

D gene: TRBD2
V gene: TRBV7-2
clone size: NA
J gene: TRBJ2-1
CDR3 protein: CASSSRGDPYNEQFF
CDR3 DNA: TGTGCCAGCAGCTCGCGGGGGGATCCTTACAATGAGCAGTTCTTC

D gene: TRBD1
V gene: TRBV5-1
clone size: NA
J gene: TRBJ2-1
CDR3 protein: CASSLARGLDEQFF
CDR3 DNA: TGCGCCAGCAGCTTGGCCAGGGGGCTCGATGAGCAGTTCTTC

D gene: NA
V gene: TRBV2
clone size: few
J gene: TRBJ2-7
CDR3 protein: CASRVLVNPYEQYF
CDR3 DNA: TGTGCCAGCAGGGTACTAGTTAACCCCTACGAGCAGTACTTC

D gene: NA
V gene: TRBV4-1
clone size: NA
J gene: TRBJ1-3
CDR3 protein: CASSPRADSGNTIYF
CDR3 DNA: TGCGCCAGCAGCCCACGGGCAGACTCTGGAAACACCATATATTTT

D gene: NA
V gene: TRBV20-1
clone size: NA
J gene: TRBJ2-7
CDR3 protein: CSAPAADLPYEQYF
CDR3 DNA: TGCAGTGCCCCCGCCGCGGACTTACCCTACGAGCAGTACTTC

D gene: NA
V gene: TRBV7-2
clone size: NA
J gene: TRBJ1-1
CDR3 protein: CASSLALGTEAFF
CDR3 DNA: TGTGCCAGCAGCTTAGCGCTCGGGACTGAAGCTTTCTTT

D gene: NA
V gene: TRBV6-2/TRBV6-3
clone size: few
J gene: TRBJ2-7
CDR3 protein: CASWSTRAHEQYF
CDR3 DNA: TGTGCCAGCTGGTCGACTAGGGCCCACGAGCAGTACTTC

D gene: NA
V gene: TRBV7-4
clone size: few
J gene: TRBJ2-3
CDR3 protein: CASRGRDTQYF
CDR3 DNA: TGTGCCAGCAGAGGTCGAGATACGCAGTATTTT

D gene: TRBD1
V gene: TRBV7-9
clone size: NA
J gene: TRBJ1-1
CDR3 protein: CASSITGTGTTEAFF
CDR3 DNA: TGTGCCAGCAGCATAACGGGGACAGGGACGACTGAAGCTTTCTTT

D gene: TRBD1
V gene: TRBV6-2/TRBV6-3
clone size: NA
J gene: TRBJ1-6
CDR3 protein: CASSPGQGTTYNSPLHF
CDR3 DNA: TGTGCCAGCAGCCCCGGACAGGGGACTACTTATAATTCACCCCTCCACTTT

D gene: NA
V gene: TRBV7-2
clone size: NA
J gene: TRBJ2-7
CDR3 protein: CASTLTHGGRLTTYEQYF
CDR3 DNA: TGTGCCAGCACCTTAACGCACGGAGGGCGGTTAACCACCTACGAGCAGTACTTC

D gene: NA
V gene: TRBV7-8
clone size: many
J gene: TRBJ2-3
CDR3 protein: CASSGTSTSTDTQYF
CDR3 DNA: TGTGCCAGCAGCGGGACTTCTACTAGCACAGATACGCAGTATTTT

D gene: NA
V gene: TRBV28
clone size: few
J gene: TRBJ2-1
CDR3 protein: CASRSPDDYNEQFF
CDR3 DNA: TGTGCCAGCAGGTCCCCGGACGACTACAATGAGCAGTTCTTC

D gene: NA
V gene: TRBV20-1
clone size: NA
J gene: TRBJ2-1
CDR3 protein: CSATYRGGSYNEQFF
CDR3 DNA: TGCAGTGCTACGTATAGAGGGGGCTCCTACAATGAGCAGTTCTTC

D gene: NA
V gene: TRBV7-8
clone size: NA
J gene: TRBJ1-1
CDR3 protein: CASSLEDRERVPYSPQNTEAFF
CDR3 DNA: TGTGCCAGCAGCTTAGAGGACAGAGAGAGGGTCCCCTATTCACCGCAGAACACTGAAGCTTTCTTT

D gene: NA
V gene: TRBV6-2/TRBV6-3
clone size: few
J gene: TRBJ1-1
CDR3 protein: CASSERQRNTEAFF
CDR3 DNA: TGTGCCAGCAGCGAAAGACAGCGGAACACTGAAGCTTTCTTT

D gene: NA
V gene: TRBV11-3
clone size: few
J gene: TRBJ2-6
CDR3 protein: CASSLGPSGANVLTF
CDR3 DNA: TGTGCCAGCAGCCTCGGTCCATCTGGGGCCAACGTCCTGACTTTC

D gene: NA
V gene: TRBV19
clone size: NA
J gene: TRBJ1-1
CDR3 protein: CASSLQFIRTGEAFF
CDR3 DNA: TGTGCCAGTAGTCTTCAATTTATTCGTACTGGGGAAGCTTTCTTT

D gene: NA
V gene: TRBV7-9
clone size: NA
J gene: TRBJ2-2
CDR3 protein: CASSEGRTNTGELFF
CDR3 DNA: TGTGCCAGCAGCGAAGGACGTACGAACACCGGGGAGCTGTTTTTT

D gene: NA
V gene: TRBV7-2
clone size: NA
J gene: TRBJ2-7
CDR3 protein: CASTPGGGPDSYEQHF
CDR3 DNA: TGTGCCAGCACCCCGGGGGGCGGGCCCGACTCCTACGAGCAGCACTTC

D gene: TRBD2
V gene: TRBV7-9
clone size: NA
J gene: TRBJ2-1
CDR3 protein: CASSWTSGGQLTGAEQFF
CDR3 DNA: TGTGCCAGCAGCTGGACTAGCGGGGGCCAATTAACAGGAGCTGAGCAGTTCTTC

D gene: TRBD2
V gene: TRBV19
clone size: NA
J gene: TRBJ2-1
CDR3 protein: CATSLGDFWEGEQFF
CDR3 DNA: TGTGCCACCTCACTCGGGGACTTTTGGGAGGGTGAGCAGTTCTTC

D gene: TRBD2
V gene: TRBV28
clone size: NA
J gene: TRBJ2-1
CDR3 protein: CASSPRLAGFYNEQFF
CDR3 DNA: TGTGCCAGCAGCCCCCGCCTAGCGGGATTTTACAATGAGCAGTTCTTC

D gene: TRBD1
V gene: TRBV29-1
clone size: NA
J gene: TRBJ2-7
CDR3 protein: CSVYDRGLYEQYF
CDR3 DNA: TGCAGCGTTTATGACAGGGGGCTCTACGAGCAGTACTTC

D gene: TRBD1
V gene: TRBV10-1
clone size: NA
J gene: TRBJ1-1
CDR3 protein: CASSESGTDTEAFF
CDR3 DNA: TGCGCCAGCAGTGAGTCGGGGACAGACACTGAAGCTTTCTTT

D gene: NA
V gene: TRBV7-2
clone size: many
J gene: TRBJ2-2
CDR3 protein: CASSLADVITGELFF
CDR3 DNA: TGTGCCAGCAGCTTAGCCGACGTCATCACCGGGGAGCTGTTTTTT

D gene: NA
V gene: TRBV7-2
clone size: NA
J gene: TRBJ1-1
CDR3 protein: CASSPEGGAPEAFF
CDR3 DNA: TGTGCCAGCAGCCCGGAGGGGGGGGCTCCTGAAGCTTTCTTT

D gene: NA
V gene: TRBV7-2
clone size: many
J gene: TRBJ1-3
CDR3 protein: CASSLPGDSGNTIYF
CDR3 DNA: TGTGCCAGCAGCTTACCAGGGGATTCTGGAAACACCATATATTTT

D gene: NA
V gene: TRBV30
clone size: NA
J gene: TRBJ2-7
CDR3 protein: CAWSADGYGEQYF
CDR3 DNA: TGTGCCTGGAGTGCGGACGGGTACGGCGAGCAGTACTTC

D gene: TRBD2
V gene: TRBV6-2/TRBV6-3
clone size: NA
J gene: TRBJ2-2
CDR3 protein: CASERTSGYTGELFF
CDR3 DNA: TGTGCCAGCGAAAGGACTAGCGGATACACCGGGGAGCTGTTTTTT

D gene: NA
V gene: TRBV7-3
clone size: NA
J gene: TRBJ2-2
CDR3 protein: CASSLKRNTGELFF
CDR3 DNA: TGTGCCAGCAGCTTAAAACGGAACACCGGGGAGCTGTTTTTT

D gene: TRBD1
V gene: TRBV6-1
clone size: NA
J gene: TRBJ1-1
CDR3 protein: CASRSTGVEGAFF
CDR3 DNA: TGTGCCAGCAGGTCCACAGGGGTTGAGGGAGCTTTCTTT

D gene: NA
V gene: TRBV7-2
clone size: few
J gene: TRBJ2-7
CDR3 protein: CASSRLGGTPSYEQYF
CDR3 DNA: TGTGCCAGCAGCCGCCTAGGGGGGACCCCCTCCTACGAGCAGTACTTC

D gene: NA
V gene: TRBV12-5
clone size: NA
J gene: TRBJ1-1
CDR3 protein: CASGLNSRVTEAFF
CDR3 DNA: TGTGCTAGTGGTTTGAATTCAAGGGTTACTGAAGCTTTCTTT

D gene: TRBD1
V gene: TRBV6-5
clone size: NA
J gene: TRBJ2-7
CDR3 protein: CASRVWTGGSSDERYF
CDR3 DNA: TGTGCCAGCAGGGTATGGACAGGGGGTAGTTCTGACGAGCGGTACTTC

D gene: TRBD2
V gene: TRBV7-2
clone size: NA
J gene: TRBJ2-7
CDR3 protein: CASSRRDYSYEQYF
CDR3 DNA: TGTGCCAGCAGCAGACGGGACTACTCCTACGAGCAGTACTTC

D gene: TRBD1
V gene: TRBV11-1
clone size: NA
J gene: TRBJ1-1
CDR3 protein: CASSSGTGWTEAFF
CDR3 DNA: TGTGCCAGCAGCTCCGGGACAGGATGGACTGAAGCTTTCTTT

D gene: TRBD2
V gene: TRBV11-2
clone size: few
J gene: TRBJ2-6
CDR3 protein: CASSLNHGGGGVTNVLTF
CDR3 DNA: TGTGCCAGCAGCTTAAATCACGGTGGGGGGGGGGTGACCAACGTCCTGACTTTC

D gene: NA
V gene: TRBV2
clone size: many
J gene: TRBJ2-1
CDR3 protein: CASSLPYNEQFF
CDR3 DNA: TGTGCCAGCAGTTTACCCTACAATGAGCAGTTCTTC

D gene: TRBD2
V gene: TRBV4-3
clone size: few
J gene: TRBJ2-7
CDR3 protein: CASTVDLAGGSYEQYF
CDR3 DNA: TGCGCCAGCACCGTAGATCTAGCGGGAGGGTCCTACGAGCAGTACTTC

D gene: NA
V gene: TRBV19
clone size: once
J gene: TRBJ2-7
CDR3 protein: CASSILAGGDEQYF
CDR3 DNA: TGTGCCAGTAGTATACTGGCAGGAGGGGACGAGCAGTACTTC